Presented here are 18 T cell receptor beta chains from one specimen sequenced in a study of cytomegalovirus exposure and HLA in healthy donors. A multiplex PCR was run with 60 Vbeta primers and 13 Jbeta primers. Libraries were prepared by immunoSEQ multiplex PCR; TCRdb keeps only in-frame clonotypes and omits some of them. Here the sample spans about 250,000 clones, about four fifths being singletons. Material for sequencing was PBMCs. All receptors come from a girl aged 2-15 years in good health and CMV-seronegative.

The V and J genes are TRBV28 and TRBJ2-3; D perhaps matches TRBD1 (6 bases). The CDR3 length is 15 residues. The germline V and J ends were trimmed by 6 bases and 1 base, with 14 bases remaining between them. Germline CDR1 reads MDHEN; CDR2 reads SYDVKM. The CDR3 loop reads CASRTQGWGTDTQYF. CDR3 DNA: TGTGCCAGCAGGACACAGGGATGGGGCACAGATACGCAGTATTTT.

This clone showed up just a few times. This chain uses TRBV5-6 with TRBJ2-5; no reliable D call. Trimming took 1 base from V and 3 from J, leaving 10 bases between them. CDR1 and CDR2 from the germline V gene are SGHDT and YYEEEE. The CDR3 sequence is 14 residues long. CDR3: CASSLYTGEETQYF. The CDR3 region has the DNA TGTGCCAGCAGCTTGTATACCGGAGAAGAGACCCAGTACTTC.

For this clone: Here the CDR3 omits its conserved ending phenylalanine or tryptophan, so a read error is the likely source. The DNA is omitted, as the CDR3 cannot be located on it reliably, and the CDR3 follows TCRdb's listing. The chain is built from TRBV21-1 and TRBJ1-1. TRBV21-1 is marked as a pseudogene. The CDR3 comprises 8 residues, both ends counted. The CDR3 loop is CASGGDRL.

The gene calls are TRBV5-5 and TRBJ2-7; 9 bases fit TRBD2. Trimming took 3 bases from V and 3 from J; bases not matched to a gene: 7. The CDR3 contains 15 residues. Germline-derived CDR1 and CDR2 are SGHKS and YYEKEE (reference sequence). DNA for the CDR3: TGTGCCAGCAGCTCTCTAGCGGGGAGGGGCTACGAGCAGTACTTC. Amino acid sequence: CASSSLAGRGYEQYF.

V and J are TRBV5-6 and TRBJ1-1; a possible D gene is TRBD1 (5 bases). V dropped 3 bases and J dropped 5 bases, with 8 bases sitting between them. CDR1 and CDR2 (germline): SGHDT, YYEEEE. There are 12 residues in the CDR3. The CDR3 coding sequence is TGTGCCAGCAGCTCGCCAGGGACTGAAGCTTTCTTT. Translated: CASSSPGTEAFF.

This clone was detected a few times. The chain links TRBV28 to TRBJ1-1, with D perhaps matching TRBD1 (5 bases). V was shortened by 0 bases and J by 3 bases, with 14 bases between the two germline ends. CDR3 length equals 16 residues. Germline CDR1 reads MDHEN; CDR2 reads SYDVKM. Here the CDR3 DNA reads TGTGCCAGCAGTTTATGGGAGGGGTCGGTGTACACTGAAGCTTTCTTT. Translation gives CASSLWEGSVYTEAFF.

This chain connects TRBV19 to TRBJ1-5; D is unresolved. Between the trimmed V and J ends, which lost 3 bases and 2 bases, there was a span of 14 bases. CDR1 is LNHDA, CDR2 SQIVND, per germline (reference sequence). The CDR3 runs to 16 residues. CDR3 loop: CASSITRARGNQPQHF. The CDR3 DNA follows: TGTGCCAGTAGTATTACGAGGGCGCGGGGCAATCAGCCCCAGCATTTT.

The CDR3 DNA follows: TGTGCCAGCAGTTCCGGGGCGGGACCTTGGAATGAGCAGTTCTTC. Amino acids: CASSSGAGPWNEQFF. This chain links TRBV28 with TRBJ2-1; D is perhaps TRBD2 (6 bases). V gave up 4 bases and J gave up 7 bases, with 17 bases separating them. This CDR3 region has 15 residues. Germline CDR1 MDHEN, CDR2 SYDVKM.

This clone was seen a handful of times. The chain combines TRBV19 with TRBJ1-2, with 7 bases fitting TRBD1. Germline CDR1 and CDR2: LNHDA and SQIVND (reference sequence). The CDR3 sequence is 11 residues long. The junction had 8 bases not matched to a gene; V was cut back by 6 bases and J by 13 bases. The chain's CDR3 is CASSAYRGCTF. CDR3 nucleotides: TGTGCCAGTAGCGCGTACAGGGGATGCACCTTC.

There are a few counts of this clone. CDR3 bases: TGTGCCTGGAGTGAACTAGCGGGCGGCGAGACCCAGTACTTC. This gives the protein CAWSELAGGETQYF. The V and J genes are TRBV30 and TRBJ2-5, with 9 bases fitting TRBD2. There are 14 residues in the CDR3. Trimming at V came to 1 base and at J to 5 bases, leaving 5 bases not matched to a gene. Germline V gene data show CDR1 as GTSNPN and CDR2 as SVGIG (reference sequence).

J is TRBJ1-6 and V is TRBV6-5, with 9 bases that match TRBD1. The germline V gene has CDR1 MNHEY and CDR2 SVGAGI. This CDR3 is 16 amino acids long. Unmatched junction bases numbered 8, after V lost 4 bases and J lost 7 bases. For the CDR3, the DNA is TGTGCCAGCAGTTGGGGACAGGGATCAAGGAATTCACCCCTCCACTTT. Translation gives CASSWGQGSRNSPLHF.

This chain uses TRBV6-6 with TRBJ1-4; D may be TRBD1 (5 bases). Germline CDR1 MNHNY, CDR2 SVGAGI (reference sequence). The CDR3 has 16 amino acids. The V and J ends lost 0 bases and 5 bases respectively, with 13 bases between them. CDR3 residues: CASSYSFMGQNEKLFF. Written as DNA, the CDR3 is TGTGCCAGCAGTTACTCGTTCATGGGGCAGAATGAAAAACTGTTTTTT.

The J gene is TRBJ2-7, the V gene TRBV10-2; 16 bases align to TRBD2. CDR1 and CDR2 (germline): WSHSY, SAAADI. This CDR3 is 17 amino acids long. With 6 bases clipped from V and 4 bases from J, the junction kept 9 bases outside the gene matches. CDR3 bases: TGCGCCAGCAGGGGGACTAGCGGGAGGGTGACGGGGTACGAGCAGTACTTC. This encodes CASRGTSGRVTGYEQYF.

The gene calls are TRBV5-6 and TRBJ1-2; unclear D gene. This CDR3 comprises 14 residues. The V and J ends lost 1 base and 5 bases respectively, with 12 bases between them. Germline lookup yields CDR1 SGHDT and CDR2 YYEEEE. The CDR3 here is CASSLYRSQYGYTF. The CDR3 nucleotides are TGTGCCAGCAGCTTGTACAGAAGCCAATATGGCTACACCTTC.

The chain is built from TRBV9 and TRBJ2-7, with D perhaps matching TRBD2 (5 bases). V was trimmed by 3 bases and J by 3 bases, leaving 16 bases between them. CDR1 is SGDLS and CDR2 is YYNGEE in the germline V gene. The CDR3 extends over 15 amino acids. The CDR3 loop reads CASSEGLTTDYEQYF. CDR3 DNA: TGTGCCAGCAGCGAAGGACTCACCACGGACTACGAGCAGTACTTC.

This chain joins TRBV11-2 and TRBJ2-7, with D tentatively TRBD1 (5 bases). V lost 5 bases and J lost 2, with 13 bases in between. The CDR3 runs to 14 residues. CDR1 and CDR2 (germline): SGHAT, FQNNGV. The CDR3 nucleotides read TGTGCCAGCAGCCTTCCGACAGAGACCTACGAGCAGTACTTC. This sequence encodes CASSLPTETYEQYF.

The chain has TRBV28 and TRBJ1-2; possibly TRBD1 for D (5 bases). V was shortened by 4 bases and J by 3 bases, with 12 bases between the two germline ends. The CDR3 covers 14 residues. The germline V gene encodes CDR1 MDHEN and CDR2 SYDVKM. CDR3 sequence: CASSSGGFDYGYTF. The CDR3 DNA sequence: TGTGCCAGCAGTTCCGGGGGGTTCGACTATGGCTACACCTTC.

This chain uses TRBV28 with TRBJ2-1; possibly TRBD1 for D (7 bases). V was shortened by 6 bases and J by 8 bases, with 14 bases between the two germline ends. There are 13 residues in the CDR3. The germline V gene encodes CDR1 MDHEN and CDR2 SYDVKM. The CDR3 DNA reads TGTGCCAGCAGCCTCAGGGGGGTCTATGAGCAGTTCTTC. Its translation is CASSLRGVYEQFF.